This passage covers 13 T cell receptor beta chains from one sample sequenced in a study of blood T cell repertoires in COVID-19. Sequencing used immunoSEQ multiplex PCR; TCRdb keeps in-frame clones, though not all of them. The sample includes hundreds of thousands of clones, 75% to 90% of them seen just once. The specimen sequenced was peripheral blood. The receptors come from a woman aged 25 to 39 with active or convalescent COVID-19.

The V and J genes are TRBV6-1 and TRBJ1-1, with a weak D call TRBD1 (5 bases). The CDR3 has 15 amino acids. The V gene lost 6 bases and the J gene lost 3 bases, with 17 bases spanning the gap. Germline CDR1 MNHNS, CDR2 SASEGT. In DNA, the CDR3 is TGTGCCAGCAGACCCGGACACACTGGGGACACTGAAGCTTTCTTT. Translation: CASRPGHTGDTEAFF.

The gene calls are TRBV29-1 and TRBJ1-1, with 9 positions matching TRBD1. V shed 6 bases, J shed 4 bases, and the junction held 12 bases outside the gene matches. CDR1 SQVTM and CDR2 ANQGSEA come from the germline V gene. The CDR3 has 15 amino acids. For the CDR3, the DNA is TGCAGCGTCGTGTACCCGGGACAGGGAGGCACTGAAGCTTTCTTT. Its protein is CSVVYPGQGGTEAFF.

This clone has only one observation. CDR3 coding DNA: TGTGCCAGCAGTTACCAGGGCGGACAGGGTCAGCCCCAGCATTTT. It is translated as CASSYQGGQGQPQHF. The chain links TRBV6-5 to TRBJ1-5; 8 bases fit TRBD1. V gave up 2 bases and J gave up 6 bases; unmatched junction bases: 6. CDR3 length: 15 amino acids. Germline V lookup: CDR1 MNHEY, CDR2 SVGAGI.

The V call is TRBV9, the J call TRBJ2-1, with D possibly TRBD2 on 7 matching bases. The CDR3 covers 17 residues. CDR1 is SGDLS and CDR2 is YYNGEE in the germline V gene. V lost 0 bases to trimming and J lost 8 bases, with 21 bases between them. The CDR3 spells CASSVAFYGGRGDEQFF. For the CDR3, the DNA is TGTGCCAGCAGCGTAGCTTTTTACGGGGGGCGGGGAGATGAGCAGTTCTTC. The variable domain in full, completed from reference TRBV9 and TRBJ2-1, reads DSGVTQTPKHLITATGQRVTLRCSPRSGDLSVYWYQQSLDQGLQFLIQYYNGEERAKGNILERFSAQQFPDLHSELNLSSLELGDSALYFCASSVAFYGGRGDEQFFGPGTRLTVL.

The chain couples TRBV6-6 to TRBJ1-2; D gene ambiguous. With 5 bases removed from V and 8 bases from J, the gap between germline ends came to 12 bases. The CDR3 loop spans 12 amino acids. Germline V gene data show CDR1 as MNHNY and CDR2 as SVGAGI (reference sequence). The CDR3 here is CASSDPAGGYTF. The CDR3 coding sequence is TGTGCCAGCAGTGACCCGGCGGGCGGCTACACCTTC.

This clone was recorded a few times. The chain couples TRBV12-3 or TRBV12-4 to TRBJ1-5; possible D gene TRBD1, 6 bases. Trimming stripped 6 bases from V and 4 bases from J, with 10 bases between. CDR3 length equals 13 residues. The chain's CDR3 is CASRGQYNQPQHF. Written as DNA, the CDR3 is TGTGCCAGCAGAGGACAGTATAATCAGCCCCAGCATTTT.

V is TRBV5-1 and J is TRBJ2-1; 10 bases fit TRBD2. Germline CDR1 SGHRS, CDR2 YFSETQ. The V gene end was trimmed by 4 bases and the J gene end by 8 bases; junction bases not matched to a gene: 12. This CDR3 contains 16 residues. CDR3 sequence (DNA): TGCGCCAGCAGCCCTATAGCGGGGGGACTTGGGGATGAGCAGTTCTTC. Its protein is CASSPIAGGLGDEQFF.

The chain carries TRBV5-1 and TRBJ2-3; TRBD1 matches 10 bases. CDR3 length equals 15 residues. CDR1 and CDR2 from the germline V gene are SGHRS and YFSETQ. The V segment lost 1 base and the J segment 4 bases; nucleotides outside the gene matches: 3. CDR3 sequence (DNA): TGCGCCAGCAGCTTGCGACAGGGGGCGGCAGATACGCAGTATTTT. Amino acid sequence: CASSLRQGAADTQYF.

This chain joins TRBV7-9 and TRBJ2-1; TRBD2 matches 8 bases. This CDR3 is 16 amino acids long. From germline, CDR1 is SEHNR and CDR2 FQNEAQ (reference sequence). The junction had 8 bases not matched to a gene; V was cut back by 1 base and J by 6 bases. CDR3 protein: CASSLDAAGASNEQFF. The CDR3 DNA reads TGTGCCAGCAGCTTAGATGCAGCGGGAGCTAGCAATGAGCAGTTCTTC.

The chain couples TRBV7-9 to TRBJ1-1; the match to TRBD1 covers 10 bases. This CDR3 is 17 amino acids long. J was trimmed by 1 base and V by 5 bases; bases with no gene match: 10. In germline, CDR1 is SEHNR, CDR2 FQNEAQ (reference sequence). Here the CDR3 reads CASSPDLGTGANTEAFF. CDR3 bases: TGTGCCAGCAGCCCCGATTTGGGGACAGGGGCGAACACTGAAGCTTTCTTT. Variable domain in full (rest from reference TRBV7-9 and TRBJ1-1): DTGVSQNPRHKITKRGQNVTFRCDPISEHNRLYWYRQTLGQGPEFLTYFQNEAQLEKSRLLSDRFSAERPKGSFSTLEIQRTEQGDSAMYLCASSPDLGTGANTEAFFGQGTRLTVV.

V and J are TRBV6-5 and TRBJ1-3; D uncertain. V lost 6 bases, J lost 0 bases, and 9 bases lay in between. Germline lookup yields CDR1 MNHEY and CDR2 SVGAGI. This CDR3 has 14 amino acids. The CDR3 sequence: CASSTTPSGNTIYF. The CDR3 DNA sequence: TGTGCCAGCAGCACAACACCCTCTGGAAACACCATATATTTT.

This sequence joins TRBV11-3 and TRBJ2-3, with 7 bases identical to TRBD2. This CDR3 region has 13 residues. After removal of 4 bases from V and 6 bases from J, the junction contained 4 bases not matched to a gene. From germline, CDR1 is SGHNT and CDR2 YENEEA. This chain's CDR3 is CASSWTSGDTQYF. DNA for the CDR3: TGTGCCAGCAGCTGGACTAGTGGCGATACGCAGTATTTT. Filled out from reference TRBV11-3 and TRBJ2-3, the complete variable domain reads EAGVVQSPRYKIIEKKQPVAFWCNPISGHNTLYWYLQNLGQGPELLIRYENEEAVDDSQLPKDRFSAERLKGVDSTLKIQPAELGDSAVYLCASSWTSGDTQYFGPGTRLTVL.

The CDR3 nucleotides are TGTGCCAGCGGGAGGGGTTCGTCTGGAAACACCATATATTTT. Protein sequence: CASGRGSSGNTIYF. The J gene is TRBJ1-3, the V gene TRBV9; TRBD1 might be the D (5 bases). Trimming took 7 bases from V and 1 from J, leaving 12 bases between them. Germline V gives CDR1 SGDLS, CDR2 YYNGEE. The length of the CDR3 is 14 residues.